This T cell receptor beta chain was documented in a study of shared clonotypes between healthy human individuals. The CDR3 is 13 amino acids. Germline CDR1 LNHDA, CDR2 SQIVND (reference sequence). The V end lost 4 bases, the J end lost 7 bases, and 13 bases lay between the germline ends. Genomic DNA per cell subset filled all wells of several immunoSEQ plates. Clones were read by immunoSEQ multiplex PCR, and TCRdb kept only the in-frame ones, dropping some. The data show 730,000 or so clones, with approximately 79% seen just once and approximately 2% held by the top ten. The sequencing input was memory CD4+ T cells sorted from blood. Documented subset: CD45RA-negative fraction. The TCR comes from a woman in her twenties or thirties in good health. The chain couples TRBV19 to TRBJ1-2, with a tentative D call TRBD1 (5 bases). The CDR3: CASSKAGLVGYTF. The CDR3 coding sequence is TGTGCCAGTAGTAAAGCAGGGTTGGTTGGCTACACCTTC.